What follows are 6 T cell receptor beta chains derived from one specimen sequenced in a study of response to subunit inactivated influenza vaccine. Via MiXCR, TCRdb re-called the RT-PCR reads, giving one row per CDR3 protein. The data contain roughly 630,000 distinct CDR3 sequences, 11% to 15% of them seen just once; the ten biggest clones take up approximately 7.6%. The sample consisted of PBMCs from blood, taken 14 days before vaccination. These TCRs come from a man in his forties or fifties who received an inactivated influenza vaccine.

The gene calls are TRBV27 and TRBJ2-7; D is possibly TRBD2 (5 bases). The CDR3 length is 14 residues. V was trimmed by 5 bases and J by 3 bases, leaving 14 bases between them. In germline, CDR1 is MNHEY, CDR2 SMNVEV (reference sequence). CDR3 protein: CASSGLLSSYEQYF. The DNA for the CDR3 is TGTGCCAGCAGTGGACTTCTCTCGAGCTACGAGCAGTACTTC.

This clonotype was picked up many times. V is TRBV6-2 or TRBV6-3 and J is TRBJ2-1; 7 nucleotides line up with TRBD2. The germline V gene encodes CDR1 MNHEY and CDR2 SVGEGT. Unmatched junction bases numbered 10, after V lost 5 bases and J lost 3 bases. The CDR3 has 16 amino acids. The CDR3 DNA sequence: TGTGCCAGCAGTACCCCCCGGGCTAGCGGCTACAATGAGCAGTTCTTC. Translated, it gives CASSTPRASGYNEQFF.

The table lists this clonotype with many counts. This sequence joins TRBV5-1 and TRBJ2-5; D uncertain. Germline V gene lookup returns CDR1 SGHRS and CDR2 YFSETQ. This CDR3 region has 13 residues. Trimming removed 0 bases from V and 10 bases from J, with 13 bases in between. CDR3 loop: CASSLEGSANQYF. The CDR3 DNA is TGCGCCAGCAGCTTGGAAGGCAGCGCAAACCAGTACTTC.

This clonotype appeared a few times. The V gene is TRBV7-2, the J gene TRBJ1-6, with 11 positions matching TRBD1. This CDR3 has 22 amino acids. Trimming at V came to 5 bases and at J to 9 bases, leaving 27 bases not matched to a gene. The V gene's germline CDR1 is SGHTA and CDR2 FQGNSA. CDR3 amino acids: CASSLGQGAMVIPRSGGSPLHF. The CDR3 bases are TGTGCCAGCAGCCTAGGACAGGGGGCGATGGTAATCCCCCGTTCAGGGGGTTCACCCCTCCACTTT.

The rearrangement joins TRBV2 to TRBJ2-2, with D hard to call. V lost 5 bases, J lost 6 bases, and 4 bases lay in between. From germline, CDR1 is SNHLY and CDR2 FYNNEI. CDR3 length equals 11 residues. In DNA, the CDR3 is TGTGCCAGCAGTACGCCCGGGGAGCTGTTTTTT. Amino acids: CASSTPGELFF.

This clonotype has only a few counts. This chain connects TRBV5-1 to TRBJ1-4; D is perhaps TRBD1 (5 bases). V lost 0 bases to trimming and J lost 8 bases, with 11 bases between them. Germline CDR1 is SGHRS and CDR2 is YFSETQ. This CDR3 spans 14 amino acids. CDR3: CASSLDGEGEKLFF. As DNA, the CDR3 is TGCGCCAGCAGCTTGGACGGAGAGGGGGAAAAACTGTTTTTT.